This is a list of T cell receptor beta chains from one sample in a study of blood T cell repertoires in COVID-19. Here immunoSEQ multiplex PCR was the method, and the copy in TCRdb shows in-frame clones only, minus some. Of 200,000 to 250,000 clones detected, over 80% appear once; the ten largest clones hold about 2%. The sample consisted of peripheral blood. These TCRs come from a man aged 25-40 years who had recovered from COVID-19. The CDR3 runs from the conserved cysteine through the conserved F or W. A D gene is named only where the DNA matches it firmly. Only part of the rows carry a size: once, few, many, or a class if the clone is expanded.

clone_size	d_call	v_call	j_call	cdr3_aa	cdr3_nt
-	-	TRBV7-3	TRBJ2-3	CASSLTSGQGTDTQYF	TGTGCCAGCAGCTTAACGTCTGGTCAGGGGACAGATACGCAGTATTTT
once	-	TRBV6-5	TRBJ1-5	CASRMTDDQPQHF	TGTGCCAGCAGAATGACAGATGATCAGCCCCAGCATTTT
-	TRBD1	TRBV11-2	TRBJ2-1	CASSQDRGLHNEQFF	TGTGCCAGCAGCCAGGACAGGGGGCTTCATAATGAGCAGTTCTTC
-	-	TRBV5-4	TRBJ1-6	CASSLPGSGSPLHF	TGTGCCAGCAGCTTGCCTGGGTCGGGTTCACCCCTCCACTTT
-	-	TRBV12-3/TRBV12-4	TRBJ2-7	CASSLTATYEQYF	TGTGCCAGCAGTTTAACAGCCACCTACGAGCAGTACTTC
-	TRBD1	TRBV18	TRBJ2-5	CASSPNHRGSETQYF	TGTGCCAGCTCACCAAACCACAGGGGGAGTGAGACCCAGTACTTC
-	TRBD1	TRBV28	TRBJ1-2	CASSQTDRDNYGYTF	TGTGCCAGCAGCCAAACCGACAGGGATAACTATGGCTACACCTTC
-	TRBD1	TRBV9	TRBJ1-1	CASSADRVNTEAFF	TGTGCCAGCAGCGCCGACAGGGTGAACACTGAAGCTTTCTTT
-	-	TRBV28	TRBJ1-1	CASSLPGEWTFF	TGTGCCAGCAGTTTACCGGGGGAGTGGACTTTCTTT
-	-	TRBV3-1/TRBV3-2	TRBJ1-1	CASSLQSNTEAFF	TGTGCCAGCAGCTTACAGTCGAACACTGAAGCTTTCTTT
-	-	TRBV2	TRBJ2-2	CASRPQGVNTGELFF	TGTGCCAGCAGACCACAGGGCGTTAACACCGGGGAGCTGTTTTTT
-	-	TRBV2	TRBJ2-5	CASSEVPRTIGETQYF	TGTGCCAGCAGTGAAGTCCCCCGGACTATCGGTGAGACCCAGTACTTC
-	-	TRBV5-4	TRBJ1-2	CASSKNRELNYGYTF	TGTGCCAGCAGCAAGAACAGGGAACTAAACTATGGCTACACCTTC
-	-	TRBV28	TRBJ2-2	CASRPGQSNTGELFF	TGTGCCAGCAGACCGGGACAATCGAACACCGGGGAGCTGTTTTTT
-	TRBD1	TRBV29-1	TRBJ1-2	CSVPRQGAHEESGYTF	TGCAGCGTGCCTAGACAGGGGGCGCATGAGGAATCTGGCTACACCTTC
-	TRBD2	TRBV7-8	TRBJ2-3	CASSFGTSGGLTDTQYF	TGTGCCAGCAGCTTCGGGACTAGCGGGGGTCTTACAGATACGCAGTATTTT
-	-	TRBV7-2	TRBJ1-2	CASSPGNYGYTF	TGTGCCAGCAGCCCGGGGAACTATGGCTACACCTTC
-	TRBD1	TRBV5-4	TRBJ2-2	CASSRGQGAGTTGELFF	TGTGCCAGCAGCCGGGGACAGGGGGCGGGCACCACCGGGGAGCTGTTTTTT
once	TRBD1	TRBV5-1	TRBJ1-2	CASGTDRGFGYTF	TGCGCCAGCGGAACCGACAGGGGGTTTGGCTACACCTTC
-	TRBD2	TRBV4-1	TRBJ2-2	CASSQLAGGPGELFF	TGCGCCAGCAGCCAACTAGCGGGGGGGCCCGGGGAGCTGTTTTTT
-	-	TRBV9	TRBJ2-7	CASSVLGGGDEQYF	TGTGCCAGCAGCGTACTCGGCGGCGGGGACGAGCAGTACTTC
-	-	TRBV7-9	TRBJ1-1	CASRGGLTEAFF	TGTGCCAGCCGGGGGGGGCTGACTGAAGCTTTCTTT
-	TRBD1	TRBV2	TRBJ2-5	CASGRDRGSAQETQYF	TGTGCCAGCGGGAGGGACAGGGGATCGGCCCAAGAGACCCAGTACTTC
-	-	TRBV28	TRBJ2-6	CASRRGFSGANVLTF	TGTGCCAGCAGGAGGGGGTTCTCTGGGGCCAACGTCCTGACTTTC
-	TRBD1	TRBV10-3	TRBJ1-6	CAITTGGNSPLHF	TGTGCCATCACTACAGGGGGTAATTCACCCCTCCACTTT
-	-	TRBV6-4	TRBJ2-2	CASSEGHHTGELFF	TGTGCCAGCAGTGAGGGCCATCACACCGGGGAGCTGTTTTTT
-	TRBD2	TRBV10-1	TRBJ2-1	CASSESSRLAHEQFF	TGCGCCAGCAGTGAGTCGAGCCGACTAGCCCATGAGCAGTTCTTC
-	-	TRBV3-1/TRBV3-2	TRBJ2-5	CASTPRDRRIIETQYF	TGTGCCAGCACCCCGCGCGACAGGAGGATTATAGAGACCCAGTACTTC
few	-	TRBV2	TRBJ2-7	CASRLDSSYEQYF	TGTGCCAGCCGTCTGGACAGCTCCTACGAGCAGTACTTC
-	-	TRBV6-5	TRBJ1-1	CASRILKNTEAFF	TGTGCCAGCAGAATACTTAAAAACACTGAAGCTTTCTTT
once	-	TRBV19	TRBJ1-6	CASSMGPANNSPLHF	TGTGCCAGTAGTATGGGGCCAGCCAATAATTCACCCCTCCACTTT
-	TRBD2	TRBV4-1	TRBJ2-6	CASSQDNRLAGGQEANVLTF	TGCGCCAGCAGCCAAGATAACAGACTAGCGGGGGGGCAGGAGGCCAACGTCCTGACTTTC
-	-	TRBV6-1	TRBJ2-7	CASSEAGYRHEQYF	TGTGCCAGCAGTGAGGCAGGGTATCGCCACGAGCAGTACTTC
-	TRBD2	TRBV5-1	TRBJ2-5	CASSLGLAGGETQYF	TGCGCCAGCAGCTTGGGACTAGCGGGGGGGGAGACCCAGTACTTC
-	-	TRBV3-1/TRBV3-2	TRBJ2-6	CASSQGLASGANVLTF	TGTGCCAGCAGCCAAGGTTTGGCCTCTGGGGCCAACGTCCTGACTTTC
few	-	TRBV10-3	TRBJ2-5	CAISESLRGETQYF	TGTGCCATCAGTGAGTCCCTCAGGGGAGAGACCCAGTACTTC
-	-	TRBV3-1/TRBV3-2	TRBJ2-6	CASSQARIRTGANVLTF	TGTGCCAGCAGCCAAGCACGTATTAGGACAGGGGCCAACGTCCTGACTTTC
-	-	TRBV11-2	TRBJ2-1	CASSPRLYGGEQFF	TGTGCCAGCAGCCCTCGGTTATACGGAGGTGAGCAGTTCTTC
-	-	TRBV6-1	TRBJ1-5	CASRQTSNQPQHF	TGTGCCAGCAGACAGACTAGCAATCAGCCCCAGCATTTT
few	TRBD1	TRBV5-1	TRBJ1-1	CASSWGQTNTEAFF	TGCGCCAGCAGCTGGGGACAGACGAACACTGAAGCTTTCTTT
-	TRBD2	TRBV5-1	TRBJ2-3	CASSLWSSGNTDTQYF	TGCGCCAGCAGCTTGTGGTCTAGCGGAAACACAGATACGCAGTATTTT
-	-	TRBV2	TRBJ1-3	CASTPPGGYSGNTIYF	TGTGCCAGCACCCCTCCCGGGGGGTACTCTGGAAACACCATATATTTT
-	-	TRBV9	TRBJ2-6	CASSVSVSGANVLTF	TGTGCCAGCAGCGTATCTGTCTCTGGGGCCAACGTCCTGACTTTC
-	-	TRBV4-1	TRBJ2-7	CASSQELVLAVAEQYF	TGCGCCAGCAGCCAAGAGCTAGTTTTAGCGGTGGCCGAGCAGTACTTC
-	TRBD1	TRBV9	TRBJ1-2	CASSGRQGVDYGYTF	TGTGCCAGCAGCGGCAGACAGGGGGTGGACTATGGCTACACCTTC
-	TRBD1	TRBV5-4	TRBJ1-1	CASRGTENTEAFF	TGTGCCAGCAGAGGGACAGAAAACACTGAAGCTTTCTTT
-	-	TRBV27	TRBJ1-5	CASSSYSNQPQHF	TGTGCCAGCAGTTCGTATAGCAATCAGCCCCAGCATTTT
-	TRBD2	TRBV7-2	TRBJ2-3	CASSPPGGGSTDTQYF	TGTGCCAGCAGCCCCCCGGGGGGGGGTAGCACAGATACGCAGTATTTT
once	TRBD2	TRBV10-3	TRBJ2-5	CAISDGSGSQETQYF	TGTGCCATCAGTGATGGTAGCGGGAGCCAAGAGACCCAGTACTTC
few	TRBD1	TRBV19	TRBJ2-7	CASERGQGAEEQYF	TGTGCCAGCGAAAGGGGACAGGGGGCGGAAGAGCAGTACTTC
-	-	TRBV19	TRBJ1-5	CASSIERTAYQPQHF	TGTGCCAGTAGTATAGAGAGGACAGCGTATCAGCCCCAGCATTTT
once	-	TRBV5-1	TRBJ1-2	CASSRTDSSYGYTF	TGCGCCAGCAGCCGTACTGACAGTTCCTATGGCTACACTTTC
-	TRBD1	TRBV6-5	TRBJ1-1	CASSTQGGSEAFF	TGTGCCAGCAGTACCCAGGGGGGCTCTGAAGCTTTCTTT
-	TRBD1	TRBV7-6	TRBJ2-5	CASSLAGQGAGETQYF	TGTGCCAGCAGCTTAGCTGGACAGGGGGCCGGTGAGACCCAGTACTTC
-	-	TRBV6-5	TRBJ1-5	CASSNQPQHF	TGTGCCAGCTCGAATCAGCCCCAGCATTTT
-	-	TRBV19	TRBJ1-5	CASSSQGHSNQPQHF	TGTGCCAGTAGTTCACAGGGTCATAGCAATCAGCCCCAGCATTTT
-	TRBD2	TRBV4-1	TRBJ2-5	CASSQGGTSGGNGETQYF	TGCGCCAGCAGCCAAGGGGGGACTAGCGGGGGAAATGGAGAGACCCAGTACTTC
once	-	TRBV2	TRBJ1-2	CASSSPQRRDYTF	TGTGCCAGCAGTTCCCCGCAACGCAGGGACTACACCTTC
-	TRBD2	TRBV5-1	TRBJ2-7	CASSLELAGEPQYF	TGCGCCAGCAGCTTGGAACTAGCGGGGGAGCCGCAGTACTTC